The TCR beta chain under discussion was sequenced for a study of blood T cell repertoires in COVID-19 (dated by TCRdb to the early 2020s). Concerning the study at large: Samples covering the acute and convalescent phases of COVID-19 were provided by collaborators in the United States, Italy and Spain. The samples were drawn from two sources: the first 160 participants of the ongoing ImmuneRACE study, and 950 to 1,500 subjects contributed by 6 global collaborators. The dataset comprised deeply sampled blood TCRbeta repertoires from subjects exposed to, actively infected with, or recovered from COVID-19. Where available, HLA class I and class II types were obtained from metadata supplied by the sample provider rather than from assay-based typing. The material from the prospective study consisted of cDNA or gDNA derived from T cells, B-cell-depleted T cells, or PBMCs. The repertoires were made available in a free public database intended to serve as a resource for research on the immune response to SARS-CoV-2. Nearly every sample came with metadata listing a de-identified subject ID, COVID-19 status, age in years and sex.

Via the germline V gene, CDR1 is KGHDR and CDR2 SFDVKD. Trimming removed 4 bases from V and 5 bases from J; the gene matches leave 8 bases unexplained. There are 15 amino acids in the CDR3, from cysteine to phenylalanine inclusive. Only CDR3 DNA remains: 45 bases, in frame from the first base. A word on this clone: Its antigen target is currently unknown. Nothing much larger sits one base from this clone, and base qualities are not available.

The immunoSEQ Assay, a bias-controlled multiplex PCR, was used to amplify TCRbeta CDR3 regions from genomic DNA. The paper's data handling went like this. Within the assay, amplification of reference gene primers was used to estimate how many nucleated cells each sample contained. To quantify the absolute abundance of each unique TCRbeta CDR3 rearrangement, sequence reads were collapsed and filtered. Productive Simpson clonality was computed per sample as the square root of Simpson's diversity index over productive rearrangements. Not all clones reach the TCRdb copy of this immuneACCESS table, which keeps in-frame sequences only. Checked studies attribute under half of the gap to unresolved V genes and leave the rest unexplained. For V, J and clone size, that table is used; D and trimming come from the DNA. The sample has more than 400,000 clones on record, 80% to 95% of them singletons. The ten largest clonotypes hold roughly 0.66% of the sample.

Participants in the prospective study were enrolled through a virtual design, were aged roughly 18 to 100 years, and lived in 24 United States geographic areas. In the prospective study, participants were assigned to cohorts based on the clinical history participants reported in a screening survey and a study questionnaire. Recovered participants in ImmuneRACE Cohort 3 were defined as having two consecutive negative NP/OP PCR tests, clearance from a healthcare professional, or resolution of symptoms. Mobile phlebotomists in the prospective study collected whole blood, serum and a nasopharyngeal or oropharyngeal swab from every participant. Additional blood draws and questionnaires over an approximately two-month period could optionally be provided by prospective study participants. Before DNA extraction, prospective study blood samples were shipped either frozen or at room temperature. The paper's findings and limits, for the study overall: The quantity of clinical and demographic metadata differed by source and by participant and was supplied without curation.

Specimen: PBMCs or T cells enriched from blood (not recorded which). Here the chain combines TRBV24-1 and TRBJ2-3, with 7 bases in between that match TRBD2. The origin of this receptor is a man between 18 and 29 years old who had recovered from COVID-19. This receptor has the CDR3 CATSEPGTTKDTQYF. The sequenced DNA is TGTGCCACCAGTGAACCCGGGACTACCAAAGATACGCAGTATTTT.